This T cell receptor (beta chain) was documented in a study of identical twins. Study results and caveats: Out-of-frame sharing of TCR alpha in monozygotic twins was underestimated by models.

In TCRdb, the 5' RACE reads were re-called with MiXCR into one record per CDR3 protein. The sample holds hundreds of thousands of distinct CDR3 sequences; more than 8% are singletons and the top ten take roughly 7%. This CDR3 has 16 residues. J was trimmed by 7 bases and V by 0 bases; bases with no gene match: 6. Germline CDR1 LGHDT, CDR2 YNNKEL (reference sequence). Ten or more counts support this clonotype. The antigen is not known. This same sample was also part of a study on yellow fever vaccine responses in identical twins.

The receptor comes from a woman under 30 in good health. The specimen was CD8+ T cells sorted from blood. J is TRBJ1-4 and V is TRBV3-1; TRBD1 matches at 9 bases. The DNA of the CDR3 is TGTGCCAGCAGCCAAGACCCCGGGACAGGGAGTGAAAAACTGTTTTTT. Translated, it gives CASSQDPGTGSEKLFF.